These 31 T cell receptor beta chains originate from one sample sequenced in a study of blood T cell repertoires in COVID-19. Here immunoSEQ multiplex PCR was the method, and the copy in TCRdb shows in-frame clones only, minus some. The sample contains hundreds of thousands of clones, around 90% of which appear only once. The sample comprised peripheral blood. These receptors were obtained from a woman in her forties or fifties who had recovered from COVID-19.

The V call is TRBV11-2, the J call TRBJ1-1; D perhaps matches TRBD1 (6 bases). The CDR3 totals 14 residues. The V and J ends lost 5 bases and 4 bases respectively, with 14 bases between them. Germline lookup yields CDR1 SGHAT and CDR2 FQNNGV. The DNA for the CDR3 is TGTGCCAGCAGCCAAAACAGGGAGCTCACTGAAGCTTTCTTT. It encodes CASSQNRELTEAFF.

This clone appeared a single time. The chain carries TRBV10-3 and TRBJ1-2, with 7 bases that match TRBD1. CDR3 length: 15 residues. V gave up 5 bases and J gave up 0 bases; unmatched junction bases: 6. Germline V lookup: CDR1 ENHRY, CDR2 SYGVKD. In DNA, the CDR3 is TGTGCCATCAGTCAGGGGACAGATACTAACTATGGCTACACCTTC. Protein product: CAISQGTDTNYGYTF.

V is TRBV7-9 and J is TRBJ2-1; D is undetermined. The CDR3 consists of 13 residues. The V gene's germline CDR1 is SEHNR and CDR2 FQNEAQ (reference sequence). V lost 1 base, J lost 9 bases, and 10 bases lay in between. The CDR3 is CASSLVVVGEQFF. In DNA, the CDR3 is TGTGCCAGCAGCTTAGTAGTGGTCGGTGAGCAGTTCTTC.

This chain uses TRBV6-1 with TRBJ1-2; 7 bases agree with TRBD1. Trimming took 2 bases from V and 7 from J; bases not matched to a gene: 10. Germline CDR1 MNHNS, CDR2 SASEGT. This CDR3 is built from 15 residues. This chain's CDR3 is CASSEIGQALLGYTF. The CDR3 DNA reads as TGTGCCAGCAGTGAAATAGGACAGGCCCTGCTTGGCTACACCTTC.

V is TRBV5-1 and J is TRBJ2-7; 8 bases line up with TRBD2. This CDR3 is 15 amino acids long. CDR1 and CDR2 from the germline V gene are SGHRS and YFSETQ. Trimming at V came to 0 bases and at J to 0 bases, leaving 2 bases not matched to a gene. This chain's CDR3 is CASSLVAGGSYEQYF. The CDR3 region has the DNA TGCGCCAGCAGCTTGGTGGCGGGGGGCTCCTACGAGCAGTACTTC.

The chain has TRBV19 and TRBJ2-2, with 7 bases that match TRBD1. Trimming removed 5 bases from V and 4 bases from J; junction bases left unmatched: 4. From germline, CDR1 is LNHDA and CDR2 SQIVND (reference sequence). This CDR3 is 14 amino acids long. The DNA of the CDR3 is TGTGCCAGTAGTGTGGGACAGTTCACCGGGGAGCTGTTTTTT. This gives the protein CASSVGQFTGELFF.

Remarks on this clone: Compared with germline, one end of the junction differs, possibly owing to a read error. The V call is TRBV11-2, the J call TRBJ2-3; 13 bases map to TRBD2. The CDR3 runs to 17 residues. Germline lookup yields CDR1 SGHAT and CDR2 FQNNGV. CDR3 sequence reads: CASSASRLAGGTYTQYF. In nucleotides, the CDR3 is TGTGCCAGCAGCGCCTCCCGACTAGCGGGGGGCACATATACGCAGTATTTT.

V usage is TRBV4-1 and J usage is TRBJ2-7, with 9 bases identical to TRBD1. The trim removed 0 bases at V and 6 bases at J, leaving 9 bases unmatched. Germline V gene data show CDR1 as MGHRA and CDR2 as YSYEKL. This CDR3 is 16 amino acids long. DNA of the CDR3: TGCGCCAGCAGCCAAGAACAGGGGGCCTATATCGGCGAGCAGTACTTC. Its protein product is CASSQEQGAYIGEQYF.

V gene TRBV27 combines with J gene TRBJ1-3; weak D call: TRBD1 (5 bases). The germline CDR1 and CDR2 sequences are MNHEY and SMNVEV (reference sequence). With 2 bases removed from V and 4 bases from J, the gap between germline ends came to 12 bases. The CDR3 is 15 amino acids. CDR3 loop: CASSLRMGPGNTIYF. DNA of the CDR3: TGTGCCAGCAGTTTACGGATGGGGCCGGGAAACACCATATATTTT.

This chain joins TRBV6-5 and TRBJ2-3; 16 positions match TRBD2. The CDR3 loop spans 15 amino acids. Germline loops: CDR1 MNHEY, CDR2 SVGAGI. V lost 0 bases, J lost 9 bases, and 0 bases stayed unmatched. CDR3 nucleotide sequence: TGTGCCAGCAGTTACTCGGGACTAGCGGGGGGGACGCAGTATTTT. Translation: CASSYSGLAGGTQYF.

The J gene is TRBJ2-7, the V gene TRBV4-2; 8 nucleotides agree with TRBD2. This CDR3 region has 16 residues. Germline V lookup: CDR1 LGHNA, CDR2 YNFKEQ. Unmatched junction bases numbered 10, after V lost 1 base and J lost 5 bases. The CDR3 bases are TGTGCCAGCAGCCAAGTTGGCAGGAGCGGGAGCGACGAGCAGTACTTC. Translating it yields CASSQVGRSGSDEQYF.

The rearrangement links TRBV5-1 to TRBJ2-1, with D perhaps TRBD2 (5 bases). Per germline, CDR1 SGHRS and CDR2 YFSETQ. CDR3 length: 13 amino acids. The V and J ends lost 5 bases and 5 bases respectively, with 11 bases between them. The CDR3 is CASRDGGDNEQFF. In DNA form, the CDR3 reads TGCGCCAGCAGGGACGGAGGTGACAATGAGCAGTTCTTC.

V gene TRBV5-6 combines with J gene TRBJ2-6; perhaps TRBD1 as D (5 bases). Germline CDR1 reads SGHDT; CDR2 reads YYEEEE. The CDR3 length is 15 residues. V was clipped by 4 bases and J by 0 bases, with 8 bases between them. The CDR3 sequence: CASSGASSGANVLTF. DNA for the CDR3: TGTGCCAGCAGCGGGGCGAGCTCTGGGGCCAACGTCCTGACTTTC.

The rearrangement uses TRBV12-5 and TRBJ1-3; perhaps TRBD1 as D (6 bases). This CDR3 spans 15 amino acids. V was pared by 5 bases and J by 7 bases, with 18 bases between. Germline V gene data show CDR1 as LGHNT and CDR2 as FRNRAP. CDR3 residues: CASGMDSVRGNTIYF. CDR3 in DNA: TGTGCTAGTGGTATGGACAGCGTTCGAGGGAACACCATATATTTT. The complete variable domain, with remaining parts taken from reference TRBV12-5 and TRBJ1-3, reads DARVTQTPRHKVTEMGQEVTMRCQPILGHNTVFWYRQTMMQGLELLAYFRNRAPLDDSGMPKDRFSAEMPDATLATLKIQPSEPRDSAVYFCASGMDSVRGNTIYFGEGSWLTVV.

This clone was observed a single time. This chain links TRBV7-6 with TRBJ2-2; weak D call: TRBD1 (5 bases). Trimming shortened V by 1 base and J by 4 bases, and 13 bases separated the two germline ends. This CDR3 has 16 residues. The germline CDR1 and CDR2 sequences are SGHVS and FNYEAQ. The CDR3 reads CASSLEGRASTGELFF. In nucleotides, the CDR3 is TGTGCCAGCAGCTTAGAGGGCAGGGCTAGCACCGGGGAGCTGTTTTTT.

This sequence joins TRBV6-6 and TRBJ2-1; 11 bases align to TRBD2. This CDR3 has 16 residues. Germline V gene sequence: CDR1 MNHNY, CDR2 SVGAGI (reference sequence). V was pared by 5 bases and J by 2 bases, with 5 bases of the junction left unmatched. The CDR3 protein is CASSQLAGGPYNEQFF. The CDR3 nucleotides are TGTGCCAGCAGTCAATTAGCGGGAGGGCCCTACAATGAGCAGTTCTTC.

The genes are TRBV21-1 and TRBJ1-1; the table's D gene call, TRBD1, was not cross checked with the DNA. TRBV21-1 is a recognized pseudogene. The CDR3 is 15 residues long. The chain's CDR3 is CASSATQGENTEAFF. The CDR3 coding sequence is TGTGCCAGCAGCGCGACCCAGGGGGAGAACACTGAAGCTTTCTTT.

The chain has TRBV6-5 and TRBJ1-5; D is perhaps TRBD1 (6 bases). Trimming left V 6 bases short and J 3 bases short, with 12 bases between. The CDR3 is made up of 14 amino acids. Germline CDR1 and CDR2: MNHEY and SVGAGI. The DNA of the CDR3 is TGTGCCAGCAGAAAAGGGGGAACCAATCAGCCCCAGCATTTT. This sequence encodes CASRKGGTNQPQHF.

The V and J genes are TRBV11-3 and TRBJ2-1, with 7 bases fitting TRBD2. From germline, CDR1 is SGHNT and CDR2 YENEEA. This CDR3 has 15 amino acids. The trim removed 1 base at V and 8 bases at J, leaving 8 bases unmatched. The CDR3 region has the DNA TGTGCCAGCAGCTTAGCAGCGGGAAGGGGCTATGAGCAGTTCTTC. Translating gives CASSLAAGRGYEQFF.

This chain links TRBV12-3 or TRBV12-4 with TRBJ1-1; the D is unclear. Trimming removed 6 bases at V and 8 bases at J, with 13 bases between. The CDR3 runs to 12 residues. In nucleotides, the CDR3 is TGTGCCAGCAGCTTGCAGTGGCAAGAAGCTTTCTTT. Amino acids: CASSLQWQEAFF.

This clone was seen once. This sequence joins TRBV20-1 and TRBJ1-1; no firm D call. The germline V gene has CDR1 DFQATT and CDR2 SNEGSKA (reference sequence). The CDR3 is 13 residues long. V lost 3 bases, J lost 2 bases, and 10 bases lay in between. CDR3 residues: CSASGMANTEAFF. The CDR3 DNA reads as TGCAGTGCTAGTGGCATGGCAAACACTGAAGCTTTCTTT.

The gene calls are TRBV7-9 and TRBJ1-3; 8 bases map to TRBD1. The CDR3 is 15 residues long. From germline, CDR1 is SEHNR and CDR2 FQNEAQ (reference sequence). Trimming removed 2 bases from V and 8 bases from J; junction bases left unmatched: 8. The DNA of the CDR3 is TGTGCCAGCAGCTTATCAGGGACAGGCAGTGACACCATATATTTT. Translation: CASSLSGTGSDTIYF.

The gene calls are TRBV28 and TRBJ2-2; tentative D call: TRBD2 (6 bases). Trimming pared 3 bases from V and 3 bases from J, leaving 8 bases between. The CDR3 totals 14 residues. Germline assignment: CDR1 MDHEN and CDR2 SYDVKM. CDR3 residues: CASSLTGDTGELFF. The CDR3, as DNA: TGTGCCAGCAGTTTGACGGGAGACACCGGGGAGCTGTTTTTT.

This chain links TRBV4-2 with TRBJ1-4, with D uncertain. V was trimmed by 1 base and J by 6 bases, leaving 9 bases between them. Per the germline V gene, CDR1 is LGHNA and CDR2 is YNFKEQ. The length of the CDR3 is 14 residues. As DNA, the CDR3 is TGTGCCAGCAGCCAAGGGCAGGCAGATGAAAAACTGTTTTTT. Amino acid sequence: CASSQGQADEKLFF.

The chain recombines TRBV5-1 with TRBJ2-6, with D maybe TRBD2 (6 bases). V lost 4 bases and J 0 bases, leaving 20 bases between the germline ends. CDR3 length: 19 residues. The germline gives CDR1 SGHRS, CDR2 YFSETQ. The CDR3 DNA is TGCGCCAGCAGCCAACTAGGGGACTTCCCACTCTCTGGGGCCAACGTCCTGACTTTC. The encoded protein is CASSQLGDFPLSGANVLTF.

The chain couples TRBV5-1 to TRBJ2-5, with D possibly matching TRBD1 (6 bases). Germline loops: CDR1 SGHRS, CDR2 YFSETQ. The CDR3 consists of 13 residues. With 6 bases removed from V and 1 base from J, the gap between germline ends came to 10 bases. The CDR3 bases are TGCGCCAGCACGGAAGGGGGCCAAGAGACCCAGTACTTC. It translates to CASTEGGQETQYF.

This clone has a handful of counts. The CDR3 coding sequence is TGCGCCAGCAGCCTACGGGAGAAGCAGTACTTC. Its translation: CASSLREKQYF. This chain connects TRBV4-1 to TRBJ2-7; a weak D match, TRBD2 (6 bases). V dropped 4 bases and J dropped 8 bases, with 9 bases sitting between them. CDR1 and CDR2 (germline): MGHRA, YSYEKL. This CDR3 region has 11 residues.

This chain links TRBV7-9 with TRBJ1-6; D not resolved. V was shortened by 6 bases and J by 7 bases, with 7 bases between the two germline ends. The germline gives CDR1 SEHNR, CDR2 FQNEAQ (reference sequence). This CDR3 has 12 residues. The CDR3 sequence is CASSLENSPLHF. The CDR3 coding sequence is TGTGCCAGCAGTCTTGAGAATTCACCCCTCCACTTT.

The chain uses TRBV29-1 and TRBJ1-1; D is perhaps TRBD1 (6 bases). V lost 5 bases, J lost 0 bases, and 13 bases lay in between. The CDR3 totals 14 residues. Germline-derived CDR1 and CDR2 are SQVTM and ANQGSEA. The CDR3 spells CSVRRTALNTEAFF. CDR3 in DNA: TGCAGCGTTCGACGGACAGCCCTGAACACTGAAGCTTTCTTT.

The V and J genes are TRBV6-5 and TRBJ1-3; TRBD1 matches at 7 bases. V was clipped by 5 bases and J by 0 bases; unmatched bases: 4. This CDR3 comprises 15 residues. Germline V gene lookup returns CDR1 MNHEY and CDR2 SVGAGI. As DNA, the CDR3 is TGTGCCAGCAGTCGACAGGGAAACTCTGGAAACACCATATATTTT. Its translation is CASSRQGNSGNTIYF.

Details on this clone: Other DNA sequences in the sample encode the same CDR3. The chain recombines TRBV5-1 with TRBJ1-1; unclear D gene. CDR1 is SGHRS and CDR2 is YFSETQ in the germline V gene. Trimming stripped 1 base from V and 2 bases from J, with 6 bases between. This CDR3 spans 13 amino acids. The chain's CDR3 is CASSLTVNTEAFF. For the CDR3, the DNA is TGCGCCAGCAGCTTGACAGTCAACACTGAAGCTTTCTTT. The entire variable domain, with the rest obtained from reference TRBV5-1 and TRBJ1-1, is as follows: KAGVTQTPRYLIKTRGQQVTLSCSPISGHRSVSWYQQTPGQGLQFLFEYFSETQRNKGNFPGRFSGRQFSNSRSEMNVSTLELGDSALYLCASSLTVNTEAFFGQGTRLTVV.